Below are 2 T cell receptor beta chains sequenced from a single sample in a study of response to subunit inactivated influenza vaccine. MiXCR was run by TCRdb on the RT-PCR reads, yielding one entry per CDR3 protein. Here the sample spans just under 550,000 distinct CDR3 sequences, around 21% being singletons. The sample also formed part of further work on T cells expressing NK-cell markers. That paper notes: Production of TCR beta cDNA relied on 5'RACE template switching with UMIs.

The material was CD4+ T cells sorted from PBMCs, obtained roughly 12 days after vaccination. These receptors were taken from a man between 50 and 59 years old who received an inactivated influenza vaccine.

V and J are TRBV6-2 or TRBV6-3 and TRBJ2-3; D unresolved. The CDR3 is made up of 12 amino acids. The V and J ends lost 7 bases and 5 bases respectively, with 10 bases between them. In germline, CDR1 is MNHEY, CDR2 SVGEGT. The CDR3 nucleotides are TGTGCCAGCACCCTCTTCGGAGATACGCAGTATTTT. Its protein is CASTLFGDTQYF.

This chain joins TRBV6-2 or TRBV6-3 and TRBJ2-3, with D perhaps matching TRBD2 (5 bases). The germline gives CDR1 MNHEY, CDR2 SVGEGT. CDR3 length: 15 residues. V lost 5 bases and J 4 bases, leaving 16 bases between the germline ends. CDR3 sequence reads: CASSPDRGSSDTQYF. CDR3 nucleotides: TGTGCCAGCAGTCCCGATAGAGGGAGCTCAGATACGCAGTATTTT.